The 12 T cell receptor beta chains listed next were all sequenced from one sample in a study of Graves' ophthalmopathy and Graves' hyperthyroidism. Amplification of the TCR beta CDR3 regions used RNA transcripts (as template). In the first round, RT-PCR was carried out with HTBI primers, and a multiplex PCR formed the second round. TCRdb redid the calling of the multiplex PCR reads with MiXCR, one entry per CDR3 protein. The sample yields about 410,000 distinct CDR3 sequences, 15% to 20% seen once. Material: peripheral blood. The origin of the receptors is a woman younger than 30 with Graves' ophthalmopathy.

In this sample, this clonotype turned up many times. This chain joins TRBV18 and TRBJ1-6; possibly TRBD1 for D (6 bases). The germline CDR1 and CDR2 sequences are KGHSH and LQKENI. This CDR3 spans 13 amino acids. The ends were cut back, 6 bases at V and 10 bases at J, with 13 bases in the middle. DNA for the CDR3: TGTGCCAGCTCTCTCAACAGGGAGTCACCCCTCCACTTT. It is translated as CASSLNRESPLHF.

This clonotype was detected ten times or more. The chain has TRBV9 and TRBJ2-7; 7 bases agree with TRBD1. The CDR3 spans 14 residues. Germline V CDR1 and CDR2: SGDLS, YYNGEE. V lost 4 bases and J lost 3; bases outside the gene matches: 7. The CDR3 coding sequence is TGTGCCAGCAGCACAGGGGACGGAAACTACGAGCAGTACTTC. This sequence encodes CASSTGDGNYEQYF.

This clonotype was detected many times. The chain combines TRBV11-2 with TRBJ2-7; 7 positions match TRBD2. Germline CDR1 and CDR2: SGHAT and FQNNGV. The length of the CDR3 is 16 residues. Germline trimming cut 5 bases from V and 3 bases from J; bases unmatched to any gene: 13. The CDR3: CASSPVVQRGLYEQYF. CDR3 sequence (DNA): TGTGCCAGCAGCCCTGTGGTCCAGCGGGGCCTCTACGAGCAGTACTTC.

The V gene is TRBV29-1, the J gene TRBJ1-1; D gene uncertain. Looked up from germline, CDR1 is SQVTM and CDR2 is ANQGSEA. The length of the CDR3 is 10 residues. V was clipped by 0 bases and J by 11 bases, with 7 bases between them. In DNA, the CDR3 is TGCAGCGTTGAAGACGCCCGGGCTTTCTTT. Amino acids: CSVEDARAFF.

There are many counts of this clonotype. The chain joins TRBV30 to TRBJ2-7; 13 nucleotides agree with TRBD2. Trimming cost V 5 bases and J 2 bases; bases outside gene matches: 3. Germline loops: CDR1 GTSNPN, CDR2 SVGIG (reference sequence). The CDR3 sequence is 14 residues long. Written as DNA, the CDR3 is TGTGCCTGGGCTACTAGCGGGGGGGCCTACGAGCAGTACTTC. This gives the protein CAWATSGGAYEQYF. Full variable domain (missing parts from reference TRBV30 and TRBJ2-7): SQTIHQWPATLVQPVGSPLSLECTVEGTSNPNLYWYRQAAGRGLQLLFYSVGIGQISSEVPQNLSASRPQDRQFILSSKKLLLSDSGFYLCAWATSGGAYEQYFGPGTRLTVT.

This clonotype appeared many times. The genes are TRBV12-3 or TRBV12-4 and TRBJ1-5; no reliable D call. The CDR3 is 16 residues long. V was cut by 5 bases and J by 2 bases, with 16 bases left in between. CDR3: CASSRVRPRGNQPQHF. In DNA, the CDR3 is TGTGCCAGCAGTCGGGTCAGACCGCGCGGCAATCAGCCCCAGCATTTT.

The V and J genes are TRBV7-2 and TRBJ1-2; TRBD1 matches 9 bases. The CDR3 is made up of 13 amino acids. The junction had 5 bases not matched to a gene; V was cut back by 5 bases and J by 7 bases. Germline values: CDR1 SGHTA, CDR2 FQGNSA. The CDR3 is CASSPGTGIGYTF. In DNA, the CDR3 is TGTGCCAGCAGCCCGGGGACAGGGATTGGCTACACCTTC.

This clonotype was observed many times. The chain uses TRBV29-1 and TRBJ2-7; no clear D gene. The CDR3 runs to 10 residues. The V end lost 5 bases, the J end lost 3 bases, and 5 bases lay between the germline ends. From germline, CDR1 is SQVTM and CDR2 ANQGSEA. The CDR3 loop reads CSVMGYEQYF. CDR3 DNA: TGCAGCGTTATGGGCTACGAGCAGTACTTC.

In this sample, this clonotype turned up many times. As DNA, the CDR3 is TGTGCCGCAGCGGACATTTTGAACACTGAAGCTTTCTTT. As protein: CAAADILNTEAFF. V gene TRBV27 combines with J gene TRBJ1-1; D is possibly TRBD1 (5 bases). V lost 11 bases and J 0 bases, leaving 13 bases between the germline ends. The CDR3 is 13 residues long. CDR1 and CDR2 from the germline V gene are MNHEY and SMNVEV (reference sequence).

This clonotype was counted ten times or more. The CDR3 sequence: CASSYSWGDPRTFF. The CDR3 nucleotides are TGTGCCAGCAGTTACTCGTGGGGGGACCCGCGTACATTCTTT. The chain recombines TRBV6-2 or TRBV6-3 with TRBJ1-1; D might be TRBD1 (5 bases). Germline V CDR1 and CDR2: MNHEY, SVGEGT. Deletions cut 0 bases from V and 14 bases from J, with 19 bases between. This CDR3 region has 14 residues.

This clonotype occurred a few times. The V and J genes are TRBV19 and TRBJ2-5, with 9 bases matching TRBD1. The CDR3 runs 15 residues. Trimming cost V 3 bases and J 5 bases; bases outside gene matches: 7. Germline CDR1 is LNHDA and CDR2 is SQIVND (reference sequence). CDR3 nucleotide sequence: TGTGCCAGTAGTATCGGGACAGGGTTTTTGGAGACCCAGTACTTC. This encodes CASSIGTGFLETQYF.

This clonotype was detected ten times or more. The V call is TRBV6-8, the J call TRBJ1-1; no reliable D call. Deletions cut 6 bases from V and 1 base from J, with 18 bases between. The germline V gene has CDR1 MNHGY and CDR2 SAAAGT. CDR3 size: 16 residues. The CDR3 here is CASRAKNGEGNTEAFF. The CDR3 nucleotides are TGTGCCAGCAGGGCGAAAAACGGTGAAGGGAACACTGAAGCTTTCTTT.